Below, one T cell receptor (beta chain) is given with its context. Germline V gives CDR1 SGHAT, CDR2 FQNNGV. The V end lost 5 bases, the J end lost 8 bases, and 18 bases lay between the germline ends. The CDR3 is made up of 14 amino acids. The data originate from a study of Ad26.COV2.S vaccination and SARS-CoV-2 variants. The treatment is: 15 to 20 received Ad26.COV2.S at low or high dose, single or two shots; several received placebo; per-sample allocation not given. The samples date from day 63 after the first vaccine or placebo injection. Libraries were prepared by immunoSEQ multiplex PCR; TCRdb keeps only in-frame clonotypes and omits some of them. The sample yields about 320,000 clones, about 86% seen once.

The sample in question was peripheral blood, obtained in a trial of Ad26.COV2.S vaccine versus placebo. The V gene is TRBV11-2, the J gene TRBJ1-2; D is unresolved. This sequence originates from a person aged 18-60 years who received the Ad26.COV2.S COVID-19 vaccine or a placebo. In nucleotides, the CDR3 is TGTGCCAGCAGCCCTCACGTGGCGGCGTCGGGCTACACCTTC. It specifies CASSPHVAASGYTF.